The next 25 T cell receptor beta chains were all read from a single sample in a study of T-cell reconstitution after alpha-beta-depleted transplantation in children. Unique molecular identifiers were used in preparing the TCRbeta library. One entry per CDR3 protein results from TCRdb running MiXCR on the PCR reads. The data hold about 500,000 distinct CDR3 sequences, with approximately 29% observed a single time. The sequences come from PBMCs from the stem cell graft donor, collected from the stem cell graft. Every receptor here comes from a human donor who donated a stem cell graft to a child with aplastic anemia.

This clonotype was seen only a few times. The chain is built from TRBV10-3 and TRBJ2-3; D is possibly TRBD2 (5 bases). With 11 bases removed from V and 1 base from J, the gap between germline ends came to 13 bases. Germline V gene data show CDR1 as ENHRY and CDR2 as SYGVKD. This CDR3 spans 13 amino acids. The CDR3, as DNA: TGTGCCGCGAGCACCGGGGGCACAGATACGCAGTATTTT. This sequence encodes CAASTGGTDTQYF.

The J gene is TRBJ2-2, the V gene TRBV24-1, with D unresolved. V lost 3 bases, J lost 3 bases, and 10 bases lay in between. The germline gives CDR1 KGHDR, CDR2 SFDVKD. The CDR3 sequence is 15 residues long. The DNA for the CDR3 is TGTGCCACCAGTGATCCCCGGGCCCACACCGGGGAGCTGTTTTTT. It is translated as CATSDPRAHTGELFF.

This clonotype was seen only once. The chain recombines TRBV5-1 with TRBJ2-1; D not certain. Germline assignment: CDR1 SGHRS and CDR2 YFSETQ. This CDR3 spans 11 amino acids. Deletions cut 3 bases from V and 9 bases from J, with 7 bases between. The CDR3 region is CASSWSLEQFF. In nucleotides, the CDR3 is TGCGCCAGCAGCTGGAGCCTTGAGCAGTTCTTC.

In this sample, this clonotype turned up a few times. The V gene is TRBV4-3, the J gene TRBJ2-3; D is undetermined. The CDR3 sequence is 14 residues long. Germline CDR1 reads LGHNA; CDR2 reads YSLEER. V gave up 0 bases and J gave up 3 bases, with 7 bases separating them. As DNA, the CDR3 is TGCGCCAGCAGCCAAGATCTTCAGACAGATACGCAGTATTTT. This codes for CASSQDLQTDTQYF.

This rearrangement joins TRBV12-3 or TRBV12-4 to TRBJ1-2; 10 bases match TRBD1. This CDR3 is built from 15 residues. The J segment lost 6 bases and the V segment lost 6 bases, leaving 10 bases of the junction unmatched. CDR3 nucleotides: TGTGCCAGCAGAGCCTCCGGACAGGGGGGTGATGGCTACACCTTC. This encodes CASRASGQGGDGYTF.

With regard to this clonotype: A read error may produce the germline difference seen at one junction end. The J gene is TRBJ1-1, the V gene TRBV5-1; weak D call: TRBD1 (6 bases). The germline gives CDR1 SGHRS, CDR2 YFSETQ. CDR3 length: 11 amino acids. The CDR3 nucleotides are TGCGCCAGCAGCTTGGGACAGGACGCCTCATTT. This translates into CASSLGQDASF.

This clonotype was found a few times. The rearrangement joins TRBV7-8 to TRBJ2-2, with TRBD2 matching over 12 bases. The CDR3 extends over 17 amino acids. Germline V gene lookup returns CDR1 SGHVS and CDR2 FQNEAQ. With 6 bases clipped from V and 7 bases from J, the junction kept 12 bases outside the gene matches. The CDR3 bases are TGTGCCAGCAGTTCCAGACTAGCGGGAGACTTAAGCGGGGAGCTGTTTTTT. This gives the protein CASSSRLAGDLSGELFF.

The CDR3 protein is CASSLVLAGTGELFF. CDR3 in DNA: TGTGCCAGCAGCTTAGTCCTAGCGGGAACCGGGGAGCTGTTTTTT. The V and J genes are TRBV7-8 and TRBJ2-2; 9 bases match TRBD2. This CDR3 contains 15 residues. Losses at the gene ends were 1 base for V and 5 bases for J; bases not matched to a gene: 2. The germline V gene encodes CDR1 SGHVS and CDR2 FQNEAQ.

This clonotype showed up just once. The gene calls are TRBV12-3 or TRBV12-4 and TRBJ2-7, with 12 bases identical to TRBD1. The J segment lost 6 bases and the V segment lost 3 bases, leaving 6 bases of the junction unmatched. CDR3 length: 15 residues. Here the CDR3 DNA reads TGTGCCAGCAGTTTCCGGGACAGGGGGCGGCCCGAGCAGTACGTC. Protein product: CASSFRDRGRPEQYV.

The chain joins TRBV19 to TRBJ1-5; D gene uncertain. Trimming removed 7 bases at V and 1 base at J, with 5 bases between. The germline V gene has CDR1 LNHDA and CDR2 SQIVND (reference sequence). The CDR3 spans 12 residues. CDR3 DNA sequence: TGTGCCAGTACAGAGAGCAATCAGCCCCAGCATTTT. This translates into CASTESNQPQHF.

In DNA, the CDR3 is TGTGCCAGCAGCCCCGAGGCGGGACTAGCGGTAAATGAGCAGTTCTTC. Its translation: CASSPEAGLAVNEQFF. The rearrangement joins TRBV7-9 to TRBJ2-1, with TRBD2 identical over 11 bases. This CDR3 is built from 16 residues. Germline V gene data show CDR1 as SEHNR and CDR2 as FQNEAQ (reference sequence). V lost 5 bases, J lost 7 bases, and 10 bases stayed unmatched.

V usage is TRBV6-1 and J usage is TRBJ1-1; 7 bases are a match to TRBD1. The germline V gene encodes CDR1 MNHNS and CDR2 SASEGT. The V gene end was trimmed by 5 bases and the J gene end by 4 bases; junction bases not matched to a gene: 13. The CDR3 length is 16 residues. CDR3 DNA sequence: TGTGCCAGCAGTCCCCAGGGGGAACCGGGGGGCACTGAAGCTTTCTTT. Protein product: CASSPQGEPGGTEAFF.

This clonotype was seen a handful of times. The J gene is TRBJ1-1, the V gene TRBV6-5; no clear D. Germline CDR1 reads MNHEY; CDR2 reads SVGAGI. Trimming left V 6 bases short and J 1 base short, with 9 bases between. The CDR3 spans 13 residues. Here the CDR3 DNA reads TGTGCCAGCAGACTACAGACGAACACTGAAGCTTTCTTT. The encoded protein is CASRLQTNTEAFF.

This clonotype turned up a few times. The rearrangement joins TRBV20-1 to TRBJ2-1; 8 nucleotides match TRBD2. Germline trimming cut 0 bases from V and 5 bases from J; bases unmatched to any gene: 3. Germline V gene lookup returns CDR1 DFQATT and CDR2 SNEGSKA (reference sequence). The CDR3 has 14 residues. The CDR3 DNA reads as TGCAGTGCTAGAGATCTAGCGGGCCACAATGAGCAGTTCTTC. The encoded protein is CSARDLAGHNEQFF.

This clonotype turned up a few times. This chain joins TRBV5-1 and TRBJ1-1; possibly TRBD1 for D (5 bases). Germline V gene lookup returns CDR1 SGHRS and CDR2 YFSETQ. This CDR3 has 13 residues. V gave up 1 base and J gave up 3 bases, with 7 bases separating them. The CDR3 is CASSLWGDTEAFF. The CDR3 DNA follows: TGCGCCAGCAGCTTGTGGGGGGACACTGAAGCTTTCTTT.

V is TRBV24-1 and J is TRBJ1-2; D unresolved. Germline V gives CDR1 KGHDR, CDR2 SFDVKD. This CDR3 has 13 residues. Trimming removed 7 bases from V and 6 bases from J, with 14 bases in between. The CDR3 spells CATREKGSDGYTF. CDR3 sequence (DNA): TGTGCCACCAGGGAAAAGGGTAGTGATGGCTACACCTTC.

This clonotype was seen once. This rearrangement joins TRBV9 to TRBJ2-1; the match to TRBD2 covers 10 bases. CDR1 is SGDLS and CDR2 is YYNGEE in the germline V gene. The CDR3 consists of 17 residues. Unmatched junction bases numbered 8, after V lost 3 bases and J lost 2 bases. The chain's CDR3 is CASSETLAGVAYNEQFF. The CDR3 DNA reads TGTGCCAGCAGCGAAACCCTAGCGGGGGTGGCCTACAATGAGCAGTTCTTC.

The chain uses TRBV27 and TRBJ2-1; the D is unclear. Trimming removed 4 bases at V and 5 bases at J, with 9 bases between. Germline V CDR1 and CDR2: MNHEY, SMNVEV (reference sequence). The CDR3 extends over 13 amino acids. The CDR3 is CASSSMSHNEQFF. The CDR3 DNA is TGTGCCAGCAGTTCAATGTCCCACAATGAGCAGTTCTTC.

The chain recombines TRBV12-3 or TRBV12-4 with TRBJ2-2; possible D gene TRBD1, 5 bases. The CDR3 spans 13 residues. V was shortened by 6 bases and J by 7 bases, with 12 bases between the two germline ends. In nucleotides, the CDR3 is TGTGCCAGCAGAGTCGACAGCATCGGGGAGCTGTTTTTT. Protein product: CASRVDSIGELFF.

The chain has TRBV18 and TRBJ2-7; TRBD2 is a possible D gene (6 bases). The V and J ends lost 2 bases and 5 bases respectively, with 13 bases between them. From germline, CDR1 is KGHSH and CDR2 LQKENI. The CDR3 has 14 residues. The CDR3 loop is CASSPSGGTNEQYV. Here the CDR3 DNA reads TGTGCCAGCTCACCATCCGGAGGGACCAACGAGCAGTACGTC.

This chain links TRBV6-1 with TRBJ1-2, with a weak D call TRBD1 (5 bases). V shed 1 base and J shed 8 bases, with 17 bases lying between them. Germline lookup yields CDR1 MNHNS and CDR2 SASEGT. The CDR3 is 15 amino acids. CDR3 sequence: CASSEETAYNLGYTF. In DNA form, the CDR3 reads TGTGCCAGCAGTGAAGAGACAGCCTATAATTTAGGCTACACCTTC.

CDR3 residues: CASSTGTGETNEKLFF. For the CDR3, the DNA is TGCGCCAGCAGCACGGGGACAGGGGAAACTAATGAAAAACTGTTTTTT. V gene TRBV5-1 combines with J gene TRBJ1-4; TRBD1 aligns across 10 bases. The CDR3 is made up of 16 amino acids. CDR1 and CDR2 (germline): SGHRS, YFSETQ. The trim removed 4 bases at V and 1 base at J, leaving 4 bases unmatched.

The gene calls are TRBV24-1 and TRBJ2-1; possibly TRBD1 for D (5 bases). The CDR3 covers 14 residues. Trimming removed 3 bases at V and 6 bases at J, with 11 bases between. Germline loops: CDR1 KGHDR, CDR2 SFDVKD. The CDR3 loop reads CATSDLGRSNEQFF. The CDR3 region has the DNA TGTGCCACCAGTGATCTGGGGCGGAGCAATGAGCAGTTCTTC.

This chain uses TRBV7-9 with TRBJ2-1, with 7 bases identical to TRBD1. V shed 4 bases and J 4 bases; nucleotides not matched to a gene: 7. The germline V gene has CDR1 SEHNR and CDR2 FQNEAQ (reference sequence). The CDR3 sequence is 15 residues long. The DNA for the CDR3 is TGTGCCAGCAGCTCGACAGGGCCTAAATACAATGAGCAGTTCTTC. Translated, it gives CASSSTGPKYNEQFF.

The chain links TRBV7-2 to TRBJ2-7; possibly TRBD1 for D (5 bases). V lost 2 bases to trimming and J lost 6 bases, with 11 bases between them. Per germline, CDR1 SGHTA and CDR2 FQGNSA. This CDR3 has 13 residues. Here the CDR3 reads CASSLFAGCEQYV. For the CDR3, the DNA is TGTGCCAGCAGCTTATTCGCAGGGTGCGAGCAGTACGTC.